Below, one T cell receptor (beta chain) is given with its context. Seattle's enrolled individuals joined amid active infection and were then monitored longitudinally. Study processing details: Amplification with reference gene primers provided the estimates of nucleated cell counts. Repertoires were generated with immunoSEQ multiplex PCR, while TCRdb's copy carries only in-frame clones and drops some. V and J calls plus clone size are reproduced from that table; the DNA served to infer D and trimming. The sample includes over 250,000 clones, about 91% seen only once; the top ten take under 3%. The sample comes from a study of blood T cell repertoires in COVID-19. In the study overall: Sample material is recorded as cDNA or gDNA derived from T cells, B-cell-depleted T cells, or PBMCs.

V was pared by 2 bases and J by 2 bases, with 16 bases between. This CDR3 has 15 amino acids. Per germline, CDR1 GTSNPN and CDR2 SVGIG (reference sequence). The clonotype originates from a young adult with COVID-19, enrolled during active disease. The sequenced sample was peripheral blood. The chain couples TRBV30 to TRBJ2-7; D gene ambiguous. The CDR3 region is CAWSRRGHTTYEQYF. CDR3 nucleotides: TGTGCCTGGAGTAGGCGCGGTCACACGACCTACGAGCAGTACTTC.